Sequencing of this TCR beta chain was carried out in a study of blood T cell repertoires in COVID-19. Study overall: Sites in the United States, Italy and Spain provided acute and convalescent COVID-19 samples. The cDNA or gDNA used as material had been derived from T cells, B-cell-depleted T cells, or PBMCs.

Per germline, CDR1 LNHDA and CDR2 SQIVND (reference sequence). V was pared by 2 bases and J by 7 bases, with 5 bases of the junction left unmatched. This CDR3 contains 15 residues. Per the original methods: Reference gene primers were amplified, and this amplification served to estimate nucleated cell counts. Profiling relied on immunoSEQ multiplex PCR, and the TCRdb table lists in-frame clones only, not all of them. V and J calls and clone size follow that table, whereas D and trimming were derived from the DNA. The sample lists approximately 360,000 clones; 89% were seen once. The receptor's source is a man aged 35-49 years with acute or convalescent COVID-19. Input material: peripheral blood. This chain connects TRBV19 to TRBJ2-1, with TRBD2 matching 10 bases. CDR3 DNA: TGTGCCAGTAGTATAAGCGGGGGGGCCTGGAATGAGCAGTTCTTC. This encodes CASSISGGAWNEQFF. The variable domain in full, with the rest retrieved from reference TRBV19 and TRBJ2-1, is DGGITQSPKYLFRKEGQNVTLSCEQNLNHDAMYWYRQDPGQGLRLIYYSQIVNDFQKGDIAEGYSVSREKKESFPLTVTSAQKNPTAFYLCASSISGGAWNEQFFGPGTRLTVL.